This TCR beta chain derives from a study of Ad26.COV2.S vaccination and SARS-CoV-2 variants. Study as a whole: In the study, Ad26.COV2.S was injected intramuscularly once, or twice 56 days apart.

The germline V gene encodes CDR1 SGHDT and CDR2 YYEEEE. This CDR3 has 11 amino acids. J gave up 9 bases and V 3 bases, and 1 base lay outside the gene matches. Notes on this clone: Its cognate antigen is unknown.

The repertoire was sequenced with immunoSEQ multiplex PCR; TCRdb's copy has only in-frame clones and lacks some. The sample lists hundreds of thousands of clones; roughly 90% were seen once. Study-wide points: Breadth, reportedly substantial, characterized the spike-specific CD8+ and CD4+ T cell responses after vaccination.

Specified treatment: approximately 18 received Ad26.COV2.S at low or high dose, single or two shots; a few received placebo; per-sample allocation not given. Each sample was drawn 63 days after the first injection (of vaccine or placebo). This receptor was obtained from a person aged 18-65 years who received the Ad26.COV2.S COVID-19 vaccine or a placebo. V gene TRBV5-6 combines with J gene TRBJ1-2, with 8 positions matching TRBD1. Sequencing used peripheral blood, obtained in a trial of Ad26.COV2.S vaccine versus placebo. CDR3 bases: TGTGCCAGCAGCTGGACAGGGAGCTACACCTTC. Its protein is CASSWTGSYTF.